This T cell receptor beta chain stems from a study of OX40 agonist ivuxolimab in advanced cancers. Study observations and caveats: The expanded peripheral T cells' antigen specificity was not determined. On average, CD8+ T cells showed a greater number of expanded clones than CD4+. Normalized T-cell clonal expansion was also low in some nonresponders.

Repertoires were generated with immunoSEQ multiplex PCR, while TCRdb's copy carries only in-frame clones and drops some. Of some 70,000 clones detected, roughly 90% appear once; the ten largest clones hold approximately 1%. A word on this clone: The antigen is undetermined.

The timepoints at which blood was sampled were baseline, cycle 4 day 1, and cycle 7 day 1. Trimming shortened V by 3 bases and J by 6 bases, and 22 bases separated the two germline ends. CDR1 is SGHRS, CDR2 YFSETQ, per germline. CDR3 length: 16 amino acids. The source material was CD4+ or CD8+ T cells sorted from blood, sampled in a trial of the OX40 agonist ivuxolimab. The chain combines TRBV5-1 with TRBJ2-7; D might be TRBD2 (7 bases). The origin of this receptor is an adult with an advanced solid tumor such as melanoma, head and neck, liver or kidney cancer. CDR3 residues: CASSSGLTGGLPEQYF. CDR3 nucleotides: TGCGCCAGCAGCTCGGGTTTGACGGGGGGCCTCCCCGAGCAGTACTTC.